This TCR beta chain stems from a study of blood T cell repertoires in COVID-19. Across the study: Samples of COVID-19 (acute and convalescent) were obtained from the United States, Italy and Spain. PBMCs, B-cell-depleted T cells, or T cells were the source of the cDNA or gDNA that made up the material.

Source study methods: Estimation of nucleated cell counts relied on the amplification of reference gene primers. Here immunoSEQ multiplex PCR was the method, and the copy in TCRdb shows in-frame clones only, minus some. V, J and clone size are those of that table, while D and trimming were read from the DNA. The sample shows some 110,000 clones, 75% to 90% of them seen only once. The CDR3 has 18 residues. The sample taken for sequencing was peripheral blood. This TCR derives from a woman in her seventies with acute or convalescent COVID-19. The V gene is TRBV21-1, the J gene TRBJ2-5; TRBD1 is the table's D call and was not checked against the DNA. TRBV21-1 is labeled a pseudogene. CDR3 loop: CASSVCSGQGVHQETQYF. The CDR3 DNA sequence: TGTGCCAGCAGCGTATGCTCGGGACAGGGGGTTCACCAAGAGACCCAGTACTTC.